This TCR beta chain was found in a study of blood T cells in healthy people across ages. About the research overall: About one barcoded beta molecule was captured per two T cells (by template switching). Study-wide results and limits: Getting older went along with TCR beta diversity per million T cells dropping roughly linearly.

CDR3 length: 14 residues. J was trimmed by 7 bases and V by 4 bases; bases with no gene match: 9. A remark on this clonotype: Its antigen is unidentified.

PCR was performed a second time for roughly 6 to 12 cycles using a sample-barcoded 5' primer and a J-beta primer mix. Every single cDNA molecule received a tag from a template-switch adaptor with 12 random nucleotides. TCRdb itself ran the 5' RACE reads through MiXCR, one entry per CDR3 protein. The sample yields about 760,000 distinct CDR3 sequences, roughly 25% seen once. Extraction yielded at least 5 micrograms of total RNA per sample. The sample was also reused in another study, on T cells of mothers and their children.

The sequence came from a boy between 5 and 17 years old in good health. The rearrangement links TRBV12-3 or TRBV12-4 to TRBJ1-2; 7 bases align to TRBD1. Sequencing used blood. Here the CDR3 reads CASSSGTVRSGYTF. CDR3 in DNA: TGTGCCAGCAGTTCCGGGACAGTTAGAAGTGGCTACACCTTC.